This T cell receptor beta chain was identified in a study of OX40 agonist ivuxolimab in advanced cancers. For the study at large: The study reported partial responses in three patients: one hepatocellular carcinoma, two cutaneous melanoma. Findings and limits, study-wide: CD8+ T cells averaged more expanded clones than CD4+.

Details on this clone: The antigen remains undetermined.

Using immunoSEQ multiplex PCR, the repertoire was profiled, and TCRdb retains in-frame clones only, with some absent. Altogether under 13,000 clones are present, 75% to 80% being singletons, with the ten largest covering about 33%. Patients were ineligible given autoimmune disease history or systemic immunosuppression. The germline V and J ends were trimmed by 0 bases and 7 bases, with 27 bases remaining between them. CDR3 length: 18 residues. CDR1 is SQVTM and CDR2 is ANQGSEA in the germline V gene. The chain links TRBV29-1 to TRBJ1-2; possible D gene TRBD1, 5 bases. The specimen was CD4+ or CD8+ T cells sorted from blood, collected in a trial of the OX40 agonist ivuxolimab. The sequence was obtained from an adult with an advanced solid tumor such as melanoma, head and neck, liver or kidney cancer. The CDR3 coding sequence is TGCAGCGTTGAAGATCCTATTCCCCCGACCGGGGGAATGAGTGGCTACACCTTC. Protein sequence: CSVEDPIPPTGGMSGYTF.